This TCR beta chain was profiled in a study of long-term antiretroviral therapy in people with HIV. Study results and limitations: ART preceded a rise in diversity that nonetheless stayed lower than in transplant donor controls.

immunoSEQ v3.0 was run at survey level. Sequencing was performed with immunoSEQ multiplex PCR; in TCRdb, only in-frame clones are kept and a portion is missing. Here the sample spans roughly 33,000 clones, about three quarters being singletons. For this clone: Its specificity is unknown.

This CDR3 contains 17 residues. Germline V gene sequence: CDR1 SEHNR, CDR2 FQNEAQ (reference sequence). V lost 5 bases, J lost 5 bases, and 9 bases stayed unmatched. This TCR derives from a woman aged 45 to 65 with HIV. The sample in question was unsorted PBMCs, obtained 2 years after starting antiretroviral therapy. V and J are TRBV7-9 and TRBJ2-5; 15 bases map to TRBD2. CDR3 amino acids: CASSLGLAGGPSETQYF. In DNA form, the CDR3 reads TGTGCCAGCAGCCTCGGACTAGCGGGGGGGCCAAGTGAGACCCAGTACTTC.